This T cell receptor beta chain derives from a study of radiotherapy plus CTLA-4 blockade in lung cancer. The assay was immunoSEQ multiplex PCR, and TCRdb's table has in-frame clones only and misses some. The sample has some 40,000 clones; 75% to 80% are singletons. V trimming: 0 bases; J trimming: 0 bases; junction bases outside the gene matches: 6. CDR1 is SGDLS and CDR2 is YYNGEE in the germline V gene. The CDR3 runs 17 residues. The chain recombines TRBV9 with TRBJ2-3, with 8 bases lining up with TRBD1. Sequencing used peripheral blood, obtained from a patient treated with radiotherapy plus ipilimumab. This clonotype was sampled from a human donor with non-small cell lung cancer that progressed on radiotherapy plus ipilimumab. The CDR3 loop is CASSVAGQGPSTDTQYF. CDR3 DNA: TGTGCCAGCAGCGTAGCTGGACAGGGCCCTAGCACAGATACGCAGTATTTT.